These 26 T cell receptor beta chains were all obtained from the same sample, sequenced in a study of blood T cell repertoires in COVID-19. The assay was immunoSEQ multiplex PCR, and TCRdb's table has in-frame clones only and misses some. The repertoire holds some 150,000 clones, with roughly 89% as singletons. The material sequenced was peripheral blood. These receptors came from a woman aged 45 to 65 with active or convalescent COVID-19.

V gene TRBV9 combines with J gene TRBJ2-2, with D perhaps matching TRBD2 (5 bases). V was shortened by 0 bases and J by 1 base, with 10 bases between the two germline ends. Germline V gene data show CDR1 as SGDLS and CDR2 as YYNGEE. The CDR3 is 16 amino acids. The DNA for the CDR3 is TGTGCCAGCAGCGTAGGTCCAGCGGAGAACACCGGGGAGCTGTTTTTT. Translation gives CASSVGPAENTGELFF.

This clone appeared a few times. V is TRBV24-1 and J is TRBJ1-5; 8 nucleotides match TRBD1. The CDR3 loop spans 20 amino acids. The germline V gene encodes CDR1 KGHDR and CDR2 SFDVKD. Germline trimming cut 3 bases from V and 9 bases from J; bases unmatched to any gene: 24. CDR3 region: CATSDTGDPYDRGKFGPQHF. Here the CDR3 DNA reads TGTGCCACCAGTGATACAGGGGACCCTTACGACAGGGGAAAGTTTGGGCCCCAGCATTTT.

The chain joins TRBV19 to TRBJ1-2, with a possible D match to TRBD1 (6 bases). The CDR3 has 13 amino acids. CDR1 and CDR2 from the germline V gene are LNHDA and SQIVND (reference sequence). V was cut by 5 bases and J by 4 bases, with 11 bases left in between. CDR3: CASSQGRGYGYTF. CDR3 DNA: TGTGCCAGTAGTCAGGGGCGAGGCTATGGCTACACCTTC.

This chain joins TRBV7-2 and TRBJ1-6, with D possibly being TRBD1 (5 bases). The V end was cut by 2 bases, the J end by 5 bases, with 13 bases between. Germline CDR1 and CDR2: SGHTA and FQGNSA. This CDR3 spans 16 amino acids. DNA for the CDR3: TGTGCCAGCAGCTTAATCCGGGGGGAAAATAATTCACCCCTCCACTTT. Encoded protein: CASSLIRGENNSPLHF.

This chain links TRBV2 with TRBJ2-1, with 9 bases lining up with TRBD1. With V trimmed by 6 bases and J by 10 bases, 10 bases remained unmatched. Germline CDR1 reads SNHLY; CDR2 reads FYNNEI. The CDR3 totals 14 residues. CDR3 sequence (DNA): TGTGCCAGCAGAATCGGGACAGGGTCGTCGGAGCAGTTCTTC. The encoded protein is CASRIGTGSSEQFF.

J is TRBJ1-6 and V is TRBV9; the D gene is possibly TRBD1 (5 bases). The length of the CDR3 is 16 residues. Per germline, CDR1 SGDLS and CDR2 YYNGEE. The V end was cut by 4 bases, the J end by 7 bases, with 18 bases between. The DNA of the CDR3 is TGTGCCAGCAGCCACACTTGGGGGGAGGTCAATTCACCCCTCCACTTT. It yields the protein CASSHTWGEVNSPLHF.

The rearrangement links TRBV28 to TRBJ1-1, with D unresolved. Trimming left V 4 bases short and J 11 bases short, with 14 bases between. Germline values: CDR1 MDHEN, CDR2 SYDVKM. This CDR3 contains 12 residues. The CDR3 reads CASSSPGRPAFF. CDR3 sequence (DNA): TGTGCCAGCAGTTCCCCCGGGAGGCCGGCTTTCTTT.

V and J are TRBV29-1 and TRBJ2-1, with 10 bases identical to TRBD2. The V gene end was trimmed by 1 base and the J gene end by 9 bases; junction bases not matched to a gene: 9. The CDR3 length is 15 residues. Germline V gene sequence: CDR1 SQVTM, CDR2 ANQGSEA. CDR3 nucleotide sequence: TGCAGCGTTGAAGTGCCAGCGGGGGGGCTGGGTGAGCAGTTCTTC. Encoded protein: CSVEVPAGGLGEQFF.

J is TRBJ2-3 and V is TRBV4-1, with 7 bases lining up with TRBD1. Germline CDR1 is MGHRA and CDR2 is YSYEKL. With 4 bases clipped from V and 5 bases from J, the junction kept 3 bases outside the gene matches. The CDR3 spans 13 residues. CDR3 protein: CASSRQGLDTQYF. The CDR3 region has the DNA TGCGCCAGCAGCCGACAGGGTTTAGATACGCAGTATTTT.

CDR3: CASSLVSAGTGVYEQYF. The CDR3 DNA reads as TGTGCCAGCAGCTTAGTCTCCGCAGGGACAGGGGTATACGAGCAGTACTTC. The rearrangement joins TRBV11-2 to TRBJ2-7; TRBD1 aligns across 10 bases. The CDR3 totals 17 residues. Germline V gives CDR1 SGHAT, CDR2 FQNNGV. With 1 base clipped from V and 4 bases from J, the junction kept 10 bases outside the gene matches. Complete variable domain (other parts from reference TRBV11-2 and TRBJ2-7): EAGVAQSPRYKIIEKRQSVAFWCNPISGHATLYWYQQILGQGPKLLIQFQNNGVVDDSQLPKDRFSAERLKGVDSTLKIQPAKLEDSAVYLCASSLVSAGTGVYEQYFGPGTRLTVT.

The chain couples TRBV27 to TRBJ1-2; TRBD1 might be the D (6 bases). V gave up 5 bases and J gave up 6 bases, with 10 bases separating them. The CDR3 has 12 residues. The V gene's germline CDR1 is MNHEY and CDR2 SMNVEV (reference sequence). The CDR3 reads CASSDPGDGYTF. DNA for the CDR3: TGTGCCAGCAGTGATCCAGGGGATGGCTACACCTTC.

The genes are TRBV7-2 and TRBJ2-1, with D tentatively TRBD1 (5 bases). The CDR3 consists of 16 residues. V lost 4 bases and J 3 bases, leaving 16 bases between the germline ends. Germline V gene lookup returns CDR1 SGHTA and CDR2 FQGNSA. CDR3: CASSSTGSQIYNEQFF. CDR3 nucleotide sequence: TGTGCCAGCAGCTCCACAGGCTCACAAATCTACAATGAGCAGTTCTTC. The full variable domain, with the rest looked up from reference TRBV7-2 and TRBJ2-1, is GAGVSQSPSNKVTEKGKDVELRCDPISGHTALYWYRQSLGQGLEFLIYFQGNSAPDKSGLPSDRFSAERTGGSVSTLTIQRTQQEDSAVYLCASSSTGSQIYNEQFFGPGTRLTVL.

This clone occurred a few times. The rearrangement joins TRBV11-3 to TRBJ2-7; tentatively, D is TRBD2 (6 bases). Germline V CDR1 and CDR2: SGHNT, YENEEA. V shed 4 bases and J shed 3 bases, with 13 bases lying between them. The CDR3 totals 14 residues. This CDR3 reads CASSSRDSSYEQYF. CDR3 coding DNA: TGTGCCAGCAGCTCCCGGGACTCCAGCTACGAGCAGTACTTC.

This clone has just one count. The chain carries TRBV12-3 or TRBV12-4 and TRBJ2-1; possibly TRBD2 for D (5 bases). Trimming removed 6 bases from V and 11 bases from J, with 11 bases in between. CDR3 size: 11 residues. The CDR3 is CASSPRGQQFF. The CDR3 DNA follows: TGTGCCAGCAGCCCACGGGGTCAGCAGTTCTTC.

This chain connects TRBV7-9 to TRBJ1-1; D call uncertain. V was pared by 5 bases and J by 4 bases, with 14 bases between. The CDR3 is 14 residues long. Germline CDR1 and CDR2: SEHNR and FQNEAQ (reference sequence). The chain's CDR3 is CASSLGSGSTEAFF. The CDR3 coding sequence is TGTGCCAGCAGCCTCGGGAGCGGGAGCACTGAAGCTTTCTTT.

The table lists this clone with a count of one. This sequence joins TRBV4-1 and TRBJ2-3, with TRBD1 identical over 7 bases. This CDR3 spans 18 amino acids. From germline, CDR1 is MGHRA and CDR2 YSYEKL. V was pared by 5 bases and J by 5 bases, with 19 bases of the junction left unmatched. CDR3 in DNA: TGCGCCAGCAGCGCAAACAGGGGCACGGGGATCTGGGAAGATACGCAGTATTTT. Translating it yields CASSANRGTGIWEDTQYF.

The J gene is TRBJ2-7, the V gene TRBV16; TRBD2 aligns across 13 bases. Germline CDR1 reads KGHSY; CDR2 reads FQNENV. The CDR3 length is 16 residues. The V segment lost 4 bases and the J segment 5 bases; nucleotides outside the gene matches: 8. CDR3 protein: CASSPRTSGSLNEQYF. The CDR3 DNA reads as TGTGCCAGCAGCCCCCGGACTAGCGGGAGTTTGAACGAGCAGTACTTC. Complete variable domain (other parts from reference TRBV16 and TRBJ2-7): GEEVAQTPKHLVRGEGQKAKLYCAPIKGHSYVFWYQQVLKNEFKFLISFQNENVFDETGMPKERFSAKCLPNSPCSLEIQATKLEDSAVYFCASSPRTSGSLNEQYFGPGTRLTVT.

This sequence joins TRBV6-2 or TRBV6-3 and TRBJ1-1; 7 bases are a match to TRBD1. The germline CDR1 and CDR2 sequences are MNHEY and SVGEGT. The CDR3 sequence is 18 residues long. V lost 0 bases to trimming and J lost 4 bases; unmatched junction nucleotides: 14. The CDR3 coding sequence is TGTGCCAGCAGTTACTCTACAGGGACAGTTAAAAGGGCCACTGAAGCTTTCTTT. This gives the protein CASSYSTGTVKRATEAFF.

The chain links TRBV2 to TRBJ1-1, with 7 bases lining up with TRBD1. The CDR3 consists of 15 residues. V lost 6 bases to trimming and J lost 2 bases; unmatched junction nucleotides: 9. Germline CDR1 SNHLY, CDR2 FYNNEI. CDR3 coding DNA: TGTGCCAGCAGCAGACAGGGTCCGGCTAACACTGAAGCTTTCTTT. It translates to CASSRQGPANTEAFF.

The CDR3 loop reads CASSLTGTGMTNYGYTF. The CDR3 nucleotides are TGTGCCAGCAGCTTAACTGGGACAGGGATGACAAACTATGGCTACACCTTC. The gene calls are TRBV7-9 and TRBJ1-2; the match to TRBD1 covers 9 bases. The CDR3 has 17 amino acids. The junction had 9 bases not matched to a gene; V was cut back by 2 bases and J by 2 bases. Germline loops: CDR1 SEHNR, CDR2 FQNEAQ (reference sequence).

This clone is judged medium-sized. The chain has TRBV7-2 and TRBJ2-7, with D tentatively TRBD1 (6 bases). Trimming shortened V by 3 bases and J by 2 bases, and 14 bases separated the two germline ends. Germline-derived CDR1 and CDR2 are SGHTA and FQGNSA. This CDR3 has 15 residues. The DNA of the CDR3 is TGTGCCAGCAGCTTTAGTCCAGGGGACGCCTACGAGCAGTACTTC. This sequence encodes CASSFSPGDAYEQYF.

The chain links TRBV30 to TRBJ1-4; no definite D call. Trimming shortened V by 2 bases and J by 6 bases, and 10 bases separated the two germline ends. CDR1 is GTSNPN, CDR2 SVGIG, per germline (reference sequence). The CDR3 extends over 13 amino acids. The CDR3 bases are TGTGCCTGGAGTAAGGGCGGGTATGAAAAACTGTTTTTT. It codes for CAWSKGGYEKLFF.

The genes are TRBV7-2 and TRBJ2-3, with 11 bases lining up with TRBD2. The CDR3 runs to 17 residues. Losses at the gene ends were 0 bases for V and 6 bases for J; bases not matched to a gene: 8. Looked up from germline, CDR1 is SGHTA and CDR2 is FQGNSA. As DNA, the CDR3 is TGTGCCAGCAGCTTAGCAGTTAGCGGGAGGGCCGTGGATACGCAGTATTTT. Protein sequence: CASSLAVSGRAVDTQYF.

This clone has a single count. One end of the junction varies from germline; a read error may be responsible. The chain uses TRBV7-9 and TRBJ1-1; weak D call: TRBD1 (6 bases). This CDR3 is built from 12 residues. The germline gives CDR1 SEHNR, CDR2 FQNEAQ (reference sequence). The CDR3 sequence is CASSLGTPDAFF. The CDR3 region has the DNA TGTGCCAGCAGCCTCGGGACACCTGACGCTTTCTTT.

This clone showed up just a few times. The chain has TRBV5-4 and TRBJ2-7; 7 bases agree with TRBD1. CDR3 length: 14 residues. From germline, CDR1 is SGHNT and CDR2 YYREEE (reference sequence). J gave up 2 bases and V 2 bases, and 4 bases lay outside the gene matches. The CDR3: CASSFIGTAYEQYF. The CDR3 nucleotides read TGTGCCAGCAGCTTTATCGGGACAGCCTACGAGCAGTACTTC.

The chain joins TRBV2 to TRBJ2-7; perhaps TRBD2 as D (5 bases). This CDR3 region has 18 residues. Germline V CDR1 and CDR2: SNHLY, FYNNEI. Trimming left V 0 bases short and J 1 base short, with 19 bases between. In nucleotides, the CDR3 is TGTGCCAGCAGTGAAGCCCTCAAGGCCCCCGGGAAATCCTACGAGCAGTACTTC. Its protein product is CASSEALKAPGKSYEQYF.